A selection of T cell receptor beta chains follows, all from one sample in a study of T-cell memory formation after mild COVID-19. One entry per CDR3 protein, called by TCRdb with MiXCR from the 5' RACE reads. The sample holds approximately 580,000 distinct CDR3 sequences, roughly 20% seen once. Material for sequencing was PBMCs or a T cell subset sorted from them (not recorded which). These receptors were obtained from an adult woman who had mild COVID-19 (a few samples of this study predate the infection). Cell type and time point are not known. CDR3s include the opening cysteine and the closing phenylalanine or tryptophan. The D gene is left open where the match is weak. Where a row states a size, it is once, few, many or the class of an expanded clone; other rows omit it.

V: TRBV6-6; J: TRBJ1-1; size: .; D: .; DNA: TGTGCCAGCAGTTATGCCACTGAAGCTTTCTTT; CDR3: CASSYATEAFF
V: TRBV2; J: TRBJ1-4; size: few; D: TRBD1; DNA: TGTGCCAGCCAGGGGGGAAGTAATGAAAAACTGTTTTTT; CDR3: CASQGGSNEKLFF
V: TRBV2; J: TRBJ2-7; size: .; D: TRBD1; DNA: TGTGCCAGCAGTGCTCGGACAGGGAGAAATATGGAGCAGTACTTC; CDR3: CASSARTGRNMEQYF
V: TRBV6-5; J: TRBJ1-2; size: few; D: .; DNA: TGTGCCAGCTACACCCACCTGAAACATGGCTACACCTTC; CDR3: CASYTHLKHGYTF
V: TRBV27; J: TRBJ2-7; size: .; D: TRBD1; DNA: TGTGCCAGCAGACGAACAGGGGGCGCCTACGAGCAGTACTTC; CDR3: CASRRTGGAYEQYF
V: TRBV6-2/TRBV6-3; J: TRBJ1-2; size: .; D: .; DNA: TGTGCCAGCACTCCGGGACGGACGTTGGGCGGCTACACCTTC; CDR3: CASTPGRTLGGYTF
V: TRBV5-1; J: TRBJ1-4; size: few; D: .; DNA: TGCGCCAGCAGCTTGGGGTCCGGACGCCCAACTAATGAAAAACTGTTTTTT; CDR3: CASSLGSGRPTNEKLFF
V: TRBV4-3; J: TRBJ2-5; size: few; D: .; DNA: TGCGCCAGCAGCCAAGGTCTAGGAGGTCCAGAGACCCAGTACTTC; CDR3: CASSQGLGGPETQYF
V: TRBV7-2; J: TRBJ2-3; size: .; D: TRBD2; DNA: TGTGCCAGCAGGACTAGCGGCTCAGATACGCAGTATTTT; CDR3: CASRTSGSDTQYF
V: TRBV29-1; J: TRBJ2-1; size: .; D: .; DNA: TGCAGCGTTGAAGACCAGCCGGGCCGCCCTTCCTACAATGAGCAGTTCTTC; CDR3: CSVEDQPGRPSYNEQFF
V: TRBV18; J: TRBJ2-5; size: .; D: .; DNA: TGTGCCAGCTCACCACCTCAGGGGGAGGTCGAGACCCAGTACTTC; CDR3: CASSPPQGEVETQYF
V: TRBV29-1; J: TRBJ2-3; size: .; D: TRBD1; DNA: TGCAGCGTTGACCTTGGACAGGCCAGCACAGATACGCAGTATTTT; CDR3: CSVDLGQASTDTQYF
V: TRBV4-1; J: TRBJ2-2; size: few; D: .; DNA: TGCGCCAGCAGCCAAATTGGCGGGGAGCTGTTTTTT; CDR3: CASSQIGGELFF
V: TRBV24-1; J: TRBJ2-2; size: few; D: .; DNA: TGTGCCACCAGTGATCCGAGGGAGGTACGGGGGGAGCTGTTTTTT; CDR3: CATSDPREVRGELFF
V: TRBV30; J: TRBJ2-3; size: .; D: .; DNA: TGTGCCTGGAGTGTCCCAAAAAAGGGTCCAGATACGCAGTATTTT; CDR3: CAWSVPKKGPDTQYF
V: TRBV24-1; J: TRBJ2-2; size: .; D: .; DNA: TGTGCCACCAGTGGGTTCGCGGAGCTCCCGAACACCGGGGAGCTGTTTTTT; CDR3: CATSGFAELPNTGELFF
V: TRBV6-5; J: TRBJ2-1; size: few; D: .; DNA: TGTGCCAGCAGTTACTCAGGCAACAATGAGCAGTTCTTC; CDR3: CASSYSGNNEQFF
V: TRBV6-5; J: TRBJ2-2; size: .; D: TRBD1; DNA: TGTGCCAGCAGACCCCAGGGGGCCGGGGAGCTGTTTTTT; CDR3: CASRPQGAGELFF
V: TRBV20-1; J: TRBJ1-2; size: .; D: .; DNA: TGCAGTGCCGCACCGGGCCAGGGCGGCTACACCTTC; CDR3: CSAAPGQGGYTF
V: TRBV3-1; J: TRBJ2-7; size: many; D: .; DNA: TGTGCCAGCAGCCAGGAGACTAGTTCCTACGAGCAGTACTTC; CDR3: CASSQETSSYEQYF
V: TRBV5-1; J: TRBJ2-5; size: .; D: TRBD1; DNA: TGCGCCAGCAGCCGCACAGGGGACGAGGAGACCCAGTACTTC; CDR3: CASSRTGDEETQYF
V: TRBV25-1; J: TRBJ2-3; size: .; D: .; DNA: TGTGCCAGCAATGGCGGCTTTAGCACAGATACGCAGTATTTT; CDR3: CASNGGFSTDTQYF
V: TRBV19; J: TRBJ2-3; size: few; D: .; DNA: TGTGCCAGTAGCAAGTGGTTAGGGGATACGCAGTATTTT; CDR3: CASSKWLGDTQYF
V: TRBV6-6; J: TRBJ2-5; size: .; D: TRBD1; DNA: TGTGCCAGCAGTCTCACAGGGGGCTGGGAAGAGACCCAGTACTTC; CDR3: CASSLTGGWEETQYF
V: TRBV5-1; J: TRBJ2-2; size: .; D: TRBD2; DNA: TGCGCCAGCAGCCGGGGGGGAAGAAACACCGGGGAGCTGTTTTTT; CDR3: CASSRGGRNTGELFF
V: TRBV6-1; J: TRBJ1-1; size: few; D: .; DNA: TGTGCCAGCAGGATACAGGGTGGGGGCACTGAAGCTTTCTTT; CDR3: CASRIQGGGTEAFF
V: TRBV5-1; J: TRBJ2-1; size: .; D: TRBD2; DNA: TGCGCCAGCAGGAAGGGACTAGCGGGTTACAATGAGCAGTTCTTC; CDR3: CASRKGLAGYNEQFF
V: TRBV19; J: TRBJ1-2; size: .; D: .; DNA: TGTGCCAGTAGTATTACAGGGAGTCACTATGGCTACACCTTC; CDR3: CASSITGSHYGYTF
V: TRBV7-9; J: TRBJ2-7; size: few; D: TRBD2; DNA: TGTGCCAGCAGTACCCACGGACTAGCGGGAGCTAAGGTTGGGGAGCAGTACTTC; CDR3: CASSTHGLAGAKVGEQYF
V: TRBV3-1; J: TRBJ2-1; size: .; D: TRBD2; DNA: TGTGCCAGCAGCCAAGTGGGGGGACTAGCGCCATACAATGAGCAGTTCTTC; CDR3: CASSQVGGLAPYNEQFF
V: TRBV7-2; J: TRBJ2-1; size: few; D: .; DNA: TGTGCCAGCAGCTTCATAGCGTTCAGCTCCTACAATGAGCAGTTCTTC; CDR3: CASSFIAFSSYNEQFF